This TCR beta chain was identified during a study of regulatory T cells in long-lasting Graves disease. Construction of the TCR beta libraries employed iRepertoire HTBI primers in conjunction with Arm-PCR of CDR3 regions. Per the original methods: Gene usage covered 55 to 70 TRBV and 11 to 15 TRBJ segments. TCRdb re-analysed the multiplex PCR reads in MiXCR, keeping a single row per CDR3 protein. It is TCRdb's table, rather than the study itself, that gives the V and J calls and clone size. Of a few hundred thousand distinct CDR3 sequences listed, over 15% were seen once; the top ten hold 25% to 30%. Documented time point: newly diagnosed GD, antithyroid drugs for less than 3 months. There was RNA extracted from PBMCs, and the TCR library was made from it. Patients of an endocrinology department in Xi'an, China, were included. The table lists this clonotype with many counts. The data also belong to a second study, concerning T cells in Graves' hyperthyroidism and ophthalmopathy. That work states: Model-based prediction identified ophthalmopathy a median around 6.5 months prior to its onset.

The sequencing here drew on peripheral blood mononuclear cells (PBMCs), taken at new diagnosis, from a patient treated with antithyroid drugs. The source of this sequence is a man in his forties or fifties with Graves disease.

The chain's CDR3 is CASSEGVTSLRSETQYF. In DNA form, the CDR3 reads TGTGCCAGCAGTGAAGGGGTCACTAGCCTAAGATCAGAGACCCAGTACTTC. The gene calls are TRBV6-1 and TRBJ2-5; D possibly corresponds to TRBD2 (6 bases). This CDR3 spans 17 amino acids. The V gene lost 1 base and the J gene lost 4 bases, with 19 bases spanning the gap. CDR1 is MNHNS and CDR2 is SASEGT in the germline V gene.